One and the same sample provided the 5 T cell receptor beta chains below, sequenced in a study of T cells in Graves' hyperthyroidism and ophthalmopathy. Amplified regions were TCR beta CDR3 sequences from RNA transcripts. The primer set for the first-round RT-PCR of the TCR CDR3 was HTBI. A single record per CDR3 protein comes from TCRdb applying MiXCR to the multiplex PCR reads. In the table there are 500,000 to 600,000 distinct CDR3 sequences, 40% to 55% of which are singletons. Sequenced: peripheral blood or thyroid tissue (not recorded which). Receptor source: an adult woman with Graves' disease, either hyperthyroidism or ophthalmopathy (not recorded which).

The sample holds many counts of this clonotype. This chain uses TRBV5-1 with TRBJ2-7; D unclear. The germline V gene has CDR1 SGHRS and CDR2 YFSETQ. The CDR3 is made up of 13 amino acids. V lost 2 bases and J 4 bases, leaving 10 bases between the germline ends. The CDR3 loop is CASSLEVSYEQYF. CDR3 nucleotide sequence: TGCGCCAGCAGCTTAGAGGTTTCTTACGAGCAGTACTTC. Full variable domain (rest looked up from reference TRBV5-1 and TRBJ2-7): KAGVTQTPRYLIKTRGQQVTLSCSPISGHRSVSWYQQTPGQGLQFLFEYFSETQRNKGNFPGRFSGRQFSNSRSEMNVSTLELGDSALYLCASSLEVSYEQYFGPGTRLTVT.

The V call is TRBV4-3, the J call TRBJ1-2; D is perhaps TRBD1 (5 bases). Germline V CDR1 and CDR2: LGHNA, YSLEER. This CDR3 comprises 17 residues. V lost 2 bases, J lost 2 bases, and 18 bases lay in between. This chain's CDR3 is CASSQLPTGVSNYGYTF. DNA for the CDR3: TGCGCCAGCAGCCAACTCCCTACAGGAGTCTCCAACTATGGCTACACCTTC.

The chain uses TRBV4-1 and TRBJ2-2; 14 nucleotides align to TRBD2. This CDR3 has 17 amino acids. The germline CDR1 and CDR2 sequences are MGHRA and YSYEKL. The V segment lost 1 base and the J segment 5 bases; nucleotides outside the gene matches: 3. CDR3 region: CASSQGTSGGWTGELFF. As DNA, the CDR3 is TGCGCCAGCAGCCAAGGGACTAGCGGGGGGTGGACCGGGGAGCTGTTTTTT.

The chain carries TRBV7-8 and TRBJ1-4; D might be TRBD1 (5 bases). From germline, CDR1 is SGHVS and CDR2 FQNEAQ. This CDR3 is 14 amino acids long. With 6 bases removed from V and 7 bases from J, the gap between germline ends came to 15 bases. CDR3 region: CASSYQGLPEKLFF. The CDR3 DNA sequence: TGTGCCAGCAGTTACCAGGGCTTGCCTGAAAAACTGTTTTTT.

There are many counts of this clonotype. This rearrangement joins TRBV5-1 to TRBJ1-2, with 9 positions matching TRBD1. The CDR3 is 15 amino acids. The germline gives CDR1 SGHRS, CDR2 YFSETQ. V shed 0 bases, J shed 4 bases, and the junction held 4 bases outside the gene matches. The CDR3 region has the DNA TGCGCCAGCAGCTTGGGGGGACAGGGTATCTATGGCTACACCTTC. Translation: CASSLGGQGIYGYTF.